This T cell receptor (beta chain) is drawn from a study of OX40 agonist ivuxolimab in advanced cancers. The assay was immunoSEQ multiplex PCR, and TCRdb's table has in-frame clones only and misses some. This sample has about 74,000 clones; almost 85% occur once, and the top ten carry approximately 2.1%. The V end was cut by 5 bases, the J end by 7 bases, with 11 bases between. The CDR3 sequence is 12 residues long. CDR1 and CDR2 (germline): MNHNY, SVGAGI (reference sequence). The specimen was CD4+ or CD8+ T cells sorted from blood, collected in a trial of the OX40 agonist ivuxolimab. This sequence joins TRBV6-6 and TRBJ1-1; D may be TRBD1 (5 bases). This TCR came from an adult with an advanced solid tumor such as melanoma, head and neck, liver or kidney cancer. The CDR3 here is CASSGRGVEAFF. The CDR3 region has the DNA TGTGCCAGCAGTGGGCGGGGGGTTGAAGCTTTCTTT.